This TCR beta chain originates from a study of T cell responses to AZD1222 COVID-19 vaccine. The wider study: Researchers grouped second doses given at about 4 or about 12 weeks into one pool.

Findings and limits, study-wide: Baseline serostatus was positive in only six AZD1222 recipients. The donor cohort was predominantly white British with a female majority, and clonal diversity may have been underestimated. Every sample of the repertoires postdated the peak T cell response.

The repertoire was sequenced with immunoSEQ multiplex PCR; TCRdb's copy has only in-frame clones and lacks some. The sample holds some 97,000 clones; roughly 90% are singletons and the top ten take about 1.8%. The CDR3 consists of 16 residues. Germline trimming cut 1 base from V and 2 bases from J; bases unmatched to any gene: 4. Germline CDR1 SGHVS, CDR2 FNYEAQ. Concerning this clone: Its antigen is not identified.

The gene calls are TRBV7-6 and TRBJ2-7, with 11 bases lining up with TRBD2. The receptor was derived from an adult in good health. This specimen was peripheral blood, taken on day 0 of AZD1222 vaccination. The CDR3 loop is CASSLEGLAVPYEQYF. The CDR3 nucleotides read TGTGCCAGCAGCTTAGAGGGACTAGCGGTACCCTACGAGCAGTACTTC.